A single sample gave rise to the 28 T cell receptor beta chains below, sequenced in a study of OX40 agonist ivuxolimab in advanced cancers. The assay was immunoSEQ multiplex PCR, and TCRdb's table has in-frame clones only and misses some. Of approximately 67,000 clones in the sample, approximately 81% were seen once. The source material was CD4+ or CD8+ T cells sorted from blood, sampled in a trial of the OX40 agonist ivuxolimab. These receptors came from an adult with an advanced solid tumor such as melanoma, head and neck, liver or kidney cancer.

The V call is TRBV6-7, the J call TRBJ2-2, with D possibly being TRBD2 (5 bases). TRBV6-7 is designated an ORF whose function remains uncertain. This CDR3 region has 14 residues. With 7 bases removed from V and 3 bases from J, the gap between germline ends came to 12 bases. In DNA form, the CDR3 reads TGTGCCAGCATTAAGGGAGAGGACACCGGGGAGCTGTTTTTT. This codes for CASIKGEDTGELFF.

J is TRBJ2-7 and V is TRBV5-1; 15 nucleotides line up with TRBD2. Germline V gives CDR1 SGHRS, CDR2 YFSETQ. J was trimmed by 6 bases and V by 3 bases; bases with no gene match: 10. CDR3 length equals 17 residues. CDR3 sequence reads: CASSSGTSGRTLGEQYF. The DNA of the CDR3 is TGCGCCAGCAGCTCCGGGACTAGCGGGAGGACGTTAGGCGAGCAGTACTTC.

The CDR3 sequence: CASSSGRSYEQYF. The CDR3 DNA follows: TGTGCCAGCTCGTCAGGCAGATCCTACGAGCAGTACTTC. The genes are TRBV18 and TRBJ2-7; D gene ambiguous. V was shortened by 6 bases and J by 1 base, with 10 bases between the two germline ends. There are 13 residues in the CDR3. The germline V gene has CDR1 KGHSH and CDR2 LQKENI.

The CDR3 is CASSLSGTGVDEQYF. CDR3 DNA: TGTGCCAGCAGTTTATCTGGGACAGGGGTTGACGAGCAGTACTTC. The rearrangement joins TRBV28 to TRBJ2-7, with TRBD1 matching 10 bases. Germline CDR1 reads MDHEN; CDR2 reads SYDVKM. Trimming at V came to 1 base and at J to 5 bases, leaving 5 bases not matched to a gene. CDR3 length: 15 amino acids.

CDR3 in amino acids: CASSQVPASPLHF. In nucleotides, the CDR3 is TGTGCCAGCAGCCAAGTGCCGGCATCACCCCTCCACTTT. V gene TRBV14 combines with J gene TRBJ1-6; unclear D gene. Germline CDR1 is SGHDN and CDR2 is FVKESK. The CDR3 extends over 13 amino acids. The V and J ends lost 1 base and 10 bases respectively, with 8 bases between them.

The chain combines TRBV5-4 with TRBJ2-5, with TRBD2 matching over 8 bases. The CDR3 extends over 15 amino acids. With V trimmed by 0 bases and J by 4 bases, 5 bases remained unmatched. Germline CDR1 is SGHNT and CDR2 is YYREEE (reference sequence). The CDR3 spells CASSLAASGLETQYF. In DNA, the CDR3 is TGTGCCAGCAGCTTGGCGGCTAGCGGGTTAGAGACCCAGTACTTC. The full variable domain, rest sourced from reference TRBV5-4 and TRBJ2-5, is ETGVTQSPTHLIKTRGQQVTLRCSSQSGHNTVSWYQQALGQGPQFIFQYYREEENGRGNFPPRFSGLQFPNYSSELNVNALELDDSALYLCASSLAASGLETQYFGPGTRLLVL.

V gene TRBV30 combines with J gene TRBJ1-1, with D tentatively TRBD1 (5 bases). The germline V and J ends were trimmed by 6 bases and 3 bases, with 17 bases remaining between them. CDR3 length: 14 amino acids. The germline V gene has CDR1 GTSNPN and CDR2 SVGIG (reference sequence). The CDR3 protein is CACERGYADTEAFF. In DNA, the CDR3 is TGTGCCTGTGAGAGGGGTTATGCGGACACTGAAGCTTTCTTT.

The rearrangement uses TRBV28 and TRBJ2-6; TRBD1 aligns across 8 bases. V dropped 5 bases and J dropped 0; count of bases not matched to a gene: 6. This CDR3 is built from 17 residues. Germline-derived CDR1 and CDR2 are MDHEN and SYDVKM. CDR3 DNA sequence: TGTGCCAGCAGTCGTGGCAGGGGGCGCTCTGGGGCCAACGTCCTGACTTTC. Translating gives CASSRGRGRSGANVLTF.

This chain joins TRBV2 and TRBJ2-1; no definite D call. Trimming took off 7 bases at V and 4 bases at J, with 11 bases between the two ends. Germline V gene sequence: CDR1 SNHLY, CDR2 FYNNEI. The CDR3 is 13 residues long. The CDR3 is CASTVNAYNEQFF. The CDR3 region has the DNA TGTGCCAGCACGGTCAACGCATACAATGAGCAGTTCTTC.

The chain uses TRBV28 and TRBJ2-7, with D possibly TRBD1 on 5 matching bases. The V end lost 7 bases, the J end lost 2 bases, and 12 bases lay between the germline ends. This CDR3 has 13 residues. Per the germline V gene, CDR1 is MDHEN and CDR2 is SYDVKM. The CDR3 nucleotides are TGTGCCAGCAACGTACAGGCTACCTACGAGCAGTACTTC. It encodes CASNVQATYEQYF.

The DNA for the CDR3 is TGTGCCACAGTCGGACGGGAGACCAACTACGAGCAGTACTTC. It codes for CATVGRETNYEQYF. This rearrangement joins TRBV28 to TRBJ2-7; a weak D match, TRBD2 (6 bases). V was shortened by 10 bases and J by 3 bases, with 19 bases between the two germline ends. The germline V gene encodes CDR1 MDHEN and CDR2 SYDVKM. The CDR3 length is 14 residues.

The chain combines TRBV19 with TRBJ2-2, with TRBD1 as a possible D gene (7 bases). Germline V gene lookup returns CDR1 LNHDA and CDR2 SQIVND (reference sequence). The CDR3 totals 16 residues. Trimming pared 3 bases from V and 4 bases from J, leaving 15 bases between. CDR3 region: CASSMRRGRGTGELFF. The CDR3 DNA sequence: TGTGCCAGTAGTATGCGGAGGGGGCGCGGCACCGGGGAGCTGTTTTTT.

The J gene is TRBJ2-3, the V gene TRBV6-5; the match to TRBD2 covers 8 bases. V was pared by 3 bases and J by 0 bases, with 2 bases of the junction left unmatched. From germline, CDR1 is MNHEY and CDR2 SVGAGI. CDR3 length: 15 amino acids. The CDR3 sequence: CASSYSGASTDTQYF. CDR3 in DNA: TGTGCCAGCAGTTATAGCGGGGCTAGCACAGATACGCAGTATTTT.

The genes are TRBV19 and TRBJ2-2; 12 bases fit TRBD2. The CDR3 extends over 16 amino acids. Per the germline V gene, CDR1 is LNHDA and CDR2 is SQIVND (reference sequence). After removal of 10 bases from V and 2 bases from J, the junction contained 8 bases not matched to a gene. The CDR3 nucleotides read TGTGCCACCTCACTAGCGGGAGGACATAACACCGGGGAGCTGTTTTTT. This sequence encodes CATSLAGGHNTGELFF.

In this sample, this clone turned up once. This chain links TRBV6-5 with TRBJ2-1, with D unresolved. The ends were cut back, 4 bases at V and 9 bases at J, with 13 bases in the middle. CDR3 size: 13 residues. The germline V gene encodes CDR1 MNHEY and CDR2 SVGAGI. The DNA of the CDR3 is TGTGCCAGCAGTTCCACGCGAGGCGGTGAGCAGTTCTTC. The encoded protein is CASSSTRGGEQFF.

The rearrangement uses TRBV5-5 and TRBJ1-1; D is possibly TRBD1 (5 bases). The CDR3 loop spans 14 amino acids. Trimming removed 0 bases from V and 7 bases from J, with 13 bases in between. Germline V lookup: CDR1 SGHKS, CDR2 YYEKEE (reference sequence). The CDR3 sequence is CASSLGQGLGEAFF. DNA of the CDR3: TGTGCCAGCAGCTTGGGGCAGGGCCTGGGTGAAGCTTTCTTT.

The rearrangement joins TRBV7-3 to TRBJ1-1, with D uncertain. Trimming stripped 1 base from V and 4 bases from J, with 7 bases between. Germline CDR1 reads SGHTA; CDR2 reads FQGTGA. CDR3 length: 13 amino acids. The CDR3, as DNA: TGTGCCAGCAGCTTAATGATGACCACTGAAGCTTTCTTT. Protein product: CASSLMMTTEAFF.

A single count supports this clone. V is TRBV4-2 and J is TRBJ1-2; no clear D gene. This CDR3 is built from 15 residues. With 2 bases removed from V and 0 bases from J, the gap between germline ends came to 10 bases. Germline loops: CDR1 LGHNA, CDR2 YNFKEQ. The CDR3 DNA reads TGTGCCAGCAGCCAACAAAAAGATACTAACTATGGCTACACCTTC. Translated, it gives CASSQQKDTNYGYTF.

V is TRBV11-3 and J is TRBJ1-5; D is uncertain. Germline V gene lookup returns CDR1 SGHNT and CDR2 YENEEA. The germline V and J ends were trimmed by 5 bases and 0 bases, with 11 bases remaining between them. CDR3 length equals 15 residues. CDR3 nucleotides: TGTGCCAGCAGCCCCTCCGCTGGTAGCAATCAGCCCCAGCATTTT. It codes for CASSPSAGSNQPQHF.

This chain links TRBV6-5 with TRBJ1-1; 9 bases fit TRBD1. CDR1 and CDR2 (germline): MNHEY, SVGAGI. The CDR3 totals 16 residues. J was trimmed by 5 bases and V by 4 bases; bases with no gene match: 11. The CDR3 sequence: CASSLGQGPRRTEAFF. In DNA form, the CDR3 reads TGTGCCAGCAGTTTAGGACAGGGGCCCCGACGGACTGAAGCTTTCTTT.

The CDR3 DNA is TGTGCCAGCAGCTTAGTAAGCAGGGGGGGCGAGCAGTACTTC. Protein: CASSLVSRGGEQYF. The chain uses TRBV7-2 and TRBJ2-7; D may be TRBD1 or TRBD2 (7 bases each). V lost 1 base and J 6 bases, leaving 13 bases between the germline ends. Germline values: CDR1 SGHTA, CDR2 FQGNSA. The CDR3 is made up of 14 amino acids.

The J gene is TRBJ2-7, the V gene TRBV19, with D hard to call. Germline V gives CDR1 LNHDA, CDR2 SQIVND (reference sequence). The CDR3 covers 12 residues. Trimming stripped 5 bases from V and 2 bases from J, with 7 bases between. The CDR3 here is CASSPRAYEQYF. The CDR3 DNA reads TGTGCCAGTAGTCCCCGGGCCTACGAGCAGTACTTC.

This chain links TRBV6-6 with TRBJ2-1; TRBD2 is a possible D gene (7 bases). Germline assignment: CDR1 MNHNY and CDR2 SVGAGI (reference sequence). The germline V and J ends were trimmed by 2 bases and 0 bases, with 11 bases remaining between them. This CDR3 region has 16 residues. The CDR3 sequence: CASSYRGGSSYNEQFF. In DNA, the CDR3 is TGTGCCAGCAGTTACAGGGGGGGAAGCTCCTACAATGAGCAGTTCTTC.

The genes are TRBV2 and TRBJ2-7; 9 positions agree with TRBD1. V shed 8 bases and J 4 bases; nucleotides not matched to a gene: 6. The germline V gene encodes CDR1 SNHLY and CDR2 FYNNEI. CDR3 size: 13 residues. The CDR3 here is CASQGTGQYEQYF. In DNA form, the CDR3 reads TGTGCCAGCCAGGGGACAGGGCAATACGAGCAGTACTTC. Combining the CDR3 with reference TRBV2 and TRBJ2-7 gives the whole variable domain EPEVTQTPSHQVTQMGQEVILRCVPISNHLYFYWYRQILGQKVEFLVSFYNNEISEKSEIFDDQFSVERPDGSNFTLKIRSTKLEDSAMYFCASQGTGQYEQYFGPGTRLTVT.

The chain employs TRBV7-3 and TRBJ1-1; TRBD1 aligns across 7 bases. Germline-derived CDR1 and CDR2 are SGHTA and FQGTGA. The CDR3 extends over 13 amino acids. Trimming removed 5 bases from V and 5 bases from J; junction bases left unmatched: 5. The CDR3 is CASSRGLETEAFF. CDR3 nucleotide sequence: TGTGCCAGCAGCAGGGGGCTGGAGACTGAAGCTTTCTTT.

This clone was found a few times. This chain joins TRBV7-9 and TRBJ2-2; the D is unclear. CDR3 size: 13 residues. Germline lookup yields CDR1 SEHNR and CDR2 FQNEAQ (reference sequence). V was pared by 5 bases and J by 8 bases, with 12 bases between. The CDR3 DNA sequence: TGTGCCAGCAGCCTGTCGGGTGCGGGGGAGCTGTTTTTT. This encodes CASSLSGAGELFF.

The V and J genes are TRBV7-8 and TRBJ2-3; weak D call: TRBD1 (6 bases). The CDR3 runs 14 residues. From germline, CDR1 is SGHVS and CDR2 FQNEAQ. Trimming left V 5 bases short and J 2 bases short, with 11 bases between. CDR3 DNA: TGTGCCAGCAGCCCAGACAGGACCACAGATACGCAGTATTTT. Translated, it gives CASSPDRTTDTQYF.

The genes are TRBV5-6 and TRBJ2-7, with 9 bases aligning to TRBD1. V trimming: 4 bases; J trimming: 6 bases; junction bases outside the gene matches: 11. The germline V gene encodes CDR1 SGHDT and CDR2 YYEEEE. The CDR3 contains 15 residues. CDR3 nucleotides: TGTGCCAGCAGCCCTTCCGGGACAGGGAATCGCGAGCAGTACTTC. Translation gives CASSPSGTGNREQYF.